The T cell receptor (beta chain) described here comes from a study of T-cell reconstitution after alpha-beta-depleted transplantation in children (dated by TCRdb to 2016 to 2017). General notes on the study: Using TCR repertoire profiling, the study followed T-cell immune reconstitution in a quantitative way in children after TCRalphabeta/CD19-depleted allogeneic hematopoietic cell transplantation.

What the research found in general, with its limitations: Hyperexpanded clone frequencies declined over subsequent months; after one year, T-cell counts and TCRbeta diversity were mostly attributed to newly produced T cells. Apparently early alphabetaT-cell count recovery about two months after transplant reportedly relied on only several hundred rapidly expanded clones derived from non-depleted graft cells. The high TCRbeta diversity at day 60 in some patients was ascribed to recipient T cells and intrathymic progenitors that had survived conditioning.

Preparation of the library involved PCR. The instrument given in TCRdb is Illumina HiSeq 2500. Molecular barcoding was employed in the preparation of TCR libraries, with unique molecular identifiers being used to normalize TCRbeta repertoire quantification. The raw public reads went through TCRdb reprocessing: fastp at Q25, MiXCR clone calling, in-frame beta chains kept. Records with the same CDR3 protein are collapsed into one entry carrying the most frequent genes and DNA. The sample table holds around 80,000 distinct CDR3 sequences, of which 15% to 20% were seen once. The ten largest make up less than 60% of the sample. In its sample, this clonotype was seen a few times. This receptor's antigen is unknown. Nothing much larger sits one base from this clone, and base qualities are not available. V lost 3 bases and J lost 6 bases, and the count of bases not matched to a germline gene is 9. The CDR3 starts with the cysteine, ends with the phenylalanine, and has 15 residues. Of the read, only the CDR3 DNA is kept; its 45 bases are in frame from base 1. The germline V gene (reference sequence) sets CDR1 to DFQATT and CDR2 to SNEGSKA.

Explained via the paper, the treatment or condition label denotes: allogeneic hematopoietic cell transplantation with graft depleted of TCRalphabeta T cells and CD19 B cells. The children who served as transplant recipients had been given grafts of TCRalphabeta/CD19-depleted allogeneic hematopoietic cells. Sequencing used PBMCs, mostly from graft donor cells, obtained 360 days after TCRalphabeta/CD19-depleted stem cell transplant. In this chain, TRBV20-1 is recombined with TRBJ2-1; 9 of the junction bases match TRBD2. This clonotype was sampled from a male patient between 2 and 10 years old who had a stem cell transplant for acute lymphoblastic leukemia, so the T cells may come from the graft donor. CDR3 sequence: CSARELGLAPNEQFF. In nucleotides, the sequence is TGCAGTGCTAGGGAGTTGGGACTAGCTCCCAATGAGCAGTTCTTC.